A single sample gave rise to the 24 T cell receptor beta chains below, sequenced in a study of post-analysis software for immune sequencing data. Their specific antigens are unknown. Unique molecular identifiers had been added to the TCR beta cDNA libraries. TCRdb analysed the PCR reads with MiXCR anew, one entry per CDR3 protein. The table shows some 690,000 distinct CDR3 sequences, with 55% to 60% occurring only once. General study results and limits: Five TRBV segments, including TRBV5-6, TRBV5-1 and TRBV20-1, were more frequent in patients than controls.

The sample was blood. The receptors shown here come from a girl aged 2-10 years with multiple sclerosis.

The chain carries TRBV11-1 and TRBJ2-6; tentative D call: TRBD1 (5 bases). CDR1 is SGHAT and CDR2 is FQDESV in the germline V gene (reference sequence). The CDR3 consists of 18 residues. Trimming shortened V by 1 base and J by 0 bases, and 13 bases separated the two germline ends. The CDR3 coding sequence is TGTGCCAGCAGCTTAGGAGACAGTCCGACCTCTGGGGCCAACGTCCTGACTTTC. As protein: CASSLGDSPTSGANVLTF. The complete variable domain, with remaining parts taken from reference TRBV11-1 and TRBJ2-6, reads EAEVAQSPRYKITEKSQAVAFWCDPISGHATLYWYRQILGQGPELLVQFQDESVVDDSQLPKDRFSAERLKGVDSTLKIQPAELGDSAMYLCASSLGDSPTSGANVLTFGAGSRLTVL.

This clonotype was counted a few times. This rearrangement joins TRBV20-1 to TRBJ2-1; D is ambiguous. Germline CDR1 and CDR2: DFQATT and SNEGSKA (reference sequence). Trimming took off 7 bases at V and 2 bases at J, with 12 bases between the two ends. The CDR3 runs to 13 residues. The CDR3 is CSGLRITYNEQFF. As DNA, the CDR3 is TGCAGTGGCCTCCGGATCACCTACAATGAGCAGTTCTTC.

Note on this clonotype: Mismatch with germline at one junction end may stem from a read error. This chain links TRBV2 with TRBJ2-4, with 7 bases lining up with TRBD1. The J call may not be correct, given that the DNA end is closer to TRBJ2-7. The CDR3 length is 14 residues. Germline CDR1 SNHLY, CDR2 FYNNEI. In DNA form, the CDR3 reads TGTGCCAGCAGGGAAGCGTACAGGGGTGGCGAGCAGTACTTC. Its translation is CASREAYRGGEQYF.

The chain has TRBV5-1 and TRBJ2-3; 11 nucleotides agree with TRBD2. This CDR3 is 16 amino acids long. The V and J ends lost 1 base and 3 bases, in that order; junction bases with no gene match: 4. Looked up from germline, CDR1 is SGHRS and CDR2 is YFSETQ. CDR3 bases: TGCGCCAGCAGCTTGCGTCCTAGCGGGGGGACAGATACGCAGTATTTT. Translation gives CASSLRPSGGTDTQYF.

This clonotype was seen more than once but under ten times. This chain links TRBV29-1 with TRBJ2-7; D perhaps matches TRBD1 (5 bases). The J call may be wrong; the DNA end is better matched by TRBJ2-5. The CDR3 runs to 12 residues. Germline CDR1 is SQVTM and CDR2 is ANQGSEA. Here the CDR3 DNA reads TGCAGCGTTGATGAGACAGAAGAGACCCAGTACTTC. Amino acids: CSVDETEETQYF.

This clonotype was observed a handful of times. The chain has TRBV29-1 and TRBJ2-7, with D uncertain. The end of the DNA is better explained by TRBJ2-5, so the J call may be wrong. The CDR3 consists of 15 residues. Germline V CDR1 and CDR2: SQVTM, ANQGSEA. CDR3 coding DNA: TGCAGCGTTGAGGGTGACCGTGGTGGCTCGGGGACCCAGTACTTC. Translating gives CSVEGDRGGSGTQYF.

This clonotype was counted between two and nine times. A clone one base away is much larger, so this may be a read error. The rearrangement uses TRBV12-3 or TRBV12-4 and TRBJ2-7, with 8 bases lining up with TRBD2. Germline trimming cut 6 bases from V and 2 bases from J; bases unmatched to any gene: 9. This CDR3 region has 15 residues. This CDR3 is CASRPSGRRPYEQYF. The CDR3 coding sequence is TGTGCCAGCAGGCCGAGCGGGAGACGCCCCTACGAGCAGTACTTC.

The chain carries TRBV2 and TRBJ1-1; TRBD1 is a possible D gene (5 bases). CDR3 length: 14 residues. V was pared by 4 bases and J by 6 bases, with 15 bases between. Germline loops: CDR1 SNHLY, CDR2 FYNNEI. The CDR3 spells CASSAQGGGAEAFF. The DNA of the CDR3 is TGTGCCAGCAGTGCGCAGGGTGGAGGGGCTGAAGCTTTCTTT.

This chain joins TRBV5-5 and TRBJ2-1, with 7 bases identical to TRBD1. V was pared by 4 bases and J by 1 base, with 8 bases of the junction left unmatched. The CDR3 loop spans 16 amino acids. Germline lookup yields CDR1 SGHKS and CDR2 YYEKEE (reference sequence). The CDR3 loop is CASSGTGTDSYNEQFF. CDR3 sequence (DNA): TGTGCCAGCAGCGGGACCGGGACAGATTCCTACAATGAGCAGTTCTTC.

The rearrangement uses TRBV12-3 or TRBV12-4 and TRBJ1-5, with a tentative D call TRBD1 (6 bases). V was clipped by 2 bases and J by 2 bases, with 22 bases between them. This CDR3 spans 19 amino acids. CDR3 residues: CASSLIIRGAGMGNQPQHF. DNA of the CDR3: TGTGCCAGCAGTTTAATTATTCGGGGGGCGGGAATGGGCAATCAGCCCCAGCATTTT.

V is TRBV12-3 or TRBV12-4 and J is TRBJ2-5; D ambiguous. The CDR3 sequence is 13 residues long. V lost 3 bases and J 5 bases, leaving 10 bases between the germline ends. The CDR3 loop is CASSLISRETQYF. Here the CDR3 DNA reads TGTGCCAGCAGTTTGATTAGTCGGGAGACCCAGTACTTC.

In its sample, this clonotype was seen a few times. The CDR3 protein is CASSLQGAAKNIQYF. The CDR3 nucleotides read TGCGCCAGCAGCTTGCAGGGGGCGGCCAAAAACATTCAGTACTTC. The rearrangement joins TRBV5-1 to TRBJ2-4; 8 bases line up with TRBD1. This CDR3 is built from 15 residues. V gave up 1 base and J gave up 1 base; unmatched junction bases: 1. CDR1 and CDR2 (germline): SGHRS, YFSETQ.

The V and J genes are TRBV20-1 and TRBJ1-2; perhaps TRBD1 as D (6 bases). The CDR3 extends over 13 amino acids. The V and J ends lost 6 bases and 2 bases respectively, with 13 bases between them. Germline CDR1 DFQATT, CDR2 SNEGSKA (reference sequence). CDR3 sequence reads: CSAPRQANYGYTF. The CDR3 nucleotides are TGCAGTGCCCCGAGACAGGCCAACTATGGCTACACCTTC.

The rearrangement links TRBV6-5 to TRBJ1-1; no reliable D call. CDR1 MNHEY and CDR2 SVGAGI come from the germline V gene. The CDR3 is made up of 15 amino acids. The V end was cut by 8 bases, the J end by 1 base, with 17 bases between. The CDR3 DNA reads TGTGCCAGCGGATCCTTGGGGAGATCGAACACTGAAGCTTTCTTT. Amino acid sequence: CASGSLGRSNTEAFF.

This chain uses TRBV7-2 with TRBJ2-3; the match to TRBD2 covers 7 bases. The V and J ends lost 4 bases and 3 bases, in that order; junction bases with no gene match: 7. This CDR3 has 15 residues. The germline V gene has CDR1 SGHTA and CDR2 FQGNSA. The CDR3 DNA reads TGTGCCAGCAGCTCCGGACTAGTCCTAACAGATACGCAGTATTTT. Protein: CASSSGLVLTDTQYF.

The CDR3 protein is CASSLAFWDGGGTDTQYF. The DNA for the CDR3 is TGCGCCAGCAGCTTGGCCTTCTGGGACGGGGGAGGTACAGATACGCAGTATTTT. This chain uses TRBV5-1 with TRBJ2-3; D may be TRBD2 (6 bases). V lost 0 bases, J lost 3 bases, and 20 bases lay in between. This CDR3 is built from 18 residues. The germline V gene encodes CDR1 SGHRS and CDR2 YFSETQ.

This CDR3 reads CASSFPGANGYTF. CDR3 nucleotides: TGTGCCAGCAGCTTCCCAGGGGCCAATGGCTACACCTTC. V gene TRBV7-9 combines with J gene TRBJ1-2; D might be TRBD1 (6 bases). Germline V gene sequence: CDR1 SEHNR, CDR2 FQNEAQ (reference sequence). Trimming shortened V by 3 bases and J by 6 bases, and 11 bases separated the two germline ends. This CDR3 spans 13 amino acids.

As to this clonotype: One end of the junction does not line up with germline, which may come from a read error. This chain's CDR3 is CASSSRLPQSCNEQFF. CDR3 bases: TGTGCCAGCAGCTCCCGACTACCCCAATCCTGCAATGAGCAGTTCTTC. The V call is TRBV7-2, the J call TRBJ2-1, with D possibly being TRBD2 (5 bases). Germline V gives CDR1 SGHTA, CDR2 FQGNSA. The CDR3 is 16 amino acids.

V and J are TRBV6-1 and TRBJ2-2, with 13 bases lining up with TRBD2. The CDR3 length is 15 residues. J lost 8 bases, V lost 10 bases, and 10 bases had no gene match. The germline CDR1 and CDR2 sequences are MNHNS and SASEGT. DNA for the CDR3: TGTGCCACCTTGGGACTAGCGGGGACGATGGGGGAGCTGTTTTTT. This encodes CATLGLAGTMGELFF.

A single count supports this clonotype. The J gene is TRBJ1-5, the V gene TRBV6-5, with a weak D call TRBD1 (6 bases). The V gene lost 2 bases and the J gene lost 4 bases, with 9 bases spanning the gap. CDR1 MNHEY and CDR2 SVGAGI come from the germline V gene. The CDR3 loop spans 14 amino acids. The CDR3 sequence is CASSYPGQNQPQHF. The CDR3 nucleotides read TGTGCCAGCAGTTACCCGGGACAAAATCAGCCCCAGCATTTT.

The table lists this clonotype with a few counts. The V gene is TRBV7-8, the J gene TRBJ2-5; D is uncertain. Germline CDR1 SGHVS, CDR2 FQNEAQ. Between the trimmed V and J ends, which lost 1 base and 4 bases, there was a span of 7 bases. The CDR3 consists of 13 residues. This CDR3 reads CASSLGLRETQYF. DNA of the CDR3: TGTGCCAGCAGCTTAGGGCTAAGAGAGACCCAGTACTTC.

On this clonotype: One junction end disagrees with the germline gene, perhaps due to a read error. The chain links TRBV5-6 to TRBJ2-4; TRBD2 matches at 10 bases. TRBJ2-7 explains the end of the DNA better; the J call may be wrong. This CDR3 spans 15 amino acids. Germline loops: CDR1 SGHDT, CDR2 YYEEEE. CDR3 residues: CASGLFPAGGDEQYF. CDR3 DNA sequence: TGTGCCAGCGGCTTGTTTCCAGCGGGAGGGGACGAGCAGTACTTC.

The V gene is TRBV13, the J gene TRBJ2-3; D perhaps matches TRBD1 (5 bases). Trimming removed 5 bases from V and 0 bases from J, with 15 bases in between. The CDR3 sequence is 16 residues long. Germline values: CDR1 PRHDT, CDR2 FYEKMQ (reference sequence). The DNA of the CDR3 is TGTGCCAGCAGCCCATGGACACAGACGAGCACAGATACGCAGTATTTT. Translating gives CASSPWTQTSTDTQYF.

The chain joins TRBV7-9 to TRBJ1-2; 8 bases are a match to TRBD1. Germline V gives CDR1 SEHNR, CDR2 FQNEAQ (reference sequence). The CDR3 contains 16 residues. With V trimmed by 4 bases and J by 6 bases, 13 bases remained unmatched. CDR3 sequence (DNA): TGTGCCAGCAGCTCCGTCCGCCTTCAGGGGGCGGATGGCTACACCTTC. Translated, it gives CASSSVRLQGADGYTF.